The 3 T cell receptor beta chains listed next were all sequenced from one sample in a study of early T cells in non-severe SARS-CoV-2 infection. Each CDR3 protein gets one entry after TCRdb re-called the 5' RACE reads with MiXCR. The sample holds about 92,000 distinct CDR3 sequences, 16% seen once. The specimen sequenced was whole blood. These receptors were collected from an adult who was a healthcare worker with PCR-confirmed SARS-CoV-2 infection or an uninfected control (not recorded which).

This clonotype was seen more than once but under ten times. The CDR3 DNA follows: TGTGCCAGCTCACCAATACCTTCGAGTTCACCCCTCCACTTT. It codes for CASSPIPSSSPLHF. This chain uses TRBV18 with TRBJ1-6; D unclear. The CDR3 length is 14 residues. The germline V gene has CDR1 KGHSH and CDR2 LQKENI. V shed 2 bases and J shed 9 bases, with 11 bases lying between them.

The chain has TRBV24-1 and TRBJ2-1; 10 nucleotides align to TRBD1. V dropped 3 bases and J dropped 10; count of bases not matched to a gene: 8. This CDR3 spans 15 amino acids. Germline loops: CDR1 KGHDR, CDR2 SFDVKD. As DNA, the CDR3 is TGTGCCACCAGTGATCCCGGACAGGGGGGAAGGGAGCAGTTCTTC. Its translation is CATSDPGQGGREQFF.

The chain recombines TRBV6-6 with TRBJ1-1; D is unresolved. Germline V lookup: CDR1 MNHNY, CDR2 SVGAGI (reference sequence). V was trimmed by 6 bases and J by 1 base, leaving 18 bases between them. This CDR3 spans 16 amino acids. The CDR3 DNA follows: TGTGCCAGCAGCTCCTGGGGTGACGACGGGAACACTGAAGCTTTCTTT. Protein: CASSSWGDDGNTEAFF.